This T cell receptor beta chain came from a study of blood T cell repertoires in COVID-19. Study information: Researchers got acute and convalescent COVID-19 samples from the United States, Italy and Spain. Sample material is recorded as cDNA or gDNA derived from T cells, B-cell-depleted T cells, or PBMCs.

Here immunoSEQ multiplex PCR was the method, and the copy in TCRdb shows in-frame clones only, minus some. Of around 700,000 clones in the sample, approximately 90% were seen once. The CDR3 is made up of 13 amino acids. In germline, CDR1 is SGHAT, CDR2 FQNNGV. Trimming pared 4 bases from V and 2 bases from J, leaving 9 bases between. The clonotype originates from a woman under 30 with acute or convalescent COVID-19. The rearrangement links TRBV11-2 to TRBJ2-7; D unresolved. Sequencing input: peripheral blood. The CDR3 protein is CASSSVATYEQYF. DNA for the CDR3: TGTGCCAGCAGCTCCGTAGCAACCTACGAGCAGTACTTC.